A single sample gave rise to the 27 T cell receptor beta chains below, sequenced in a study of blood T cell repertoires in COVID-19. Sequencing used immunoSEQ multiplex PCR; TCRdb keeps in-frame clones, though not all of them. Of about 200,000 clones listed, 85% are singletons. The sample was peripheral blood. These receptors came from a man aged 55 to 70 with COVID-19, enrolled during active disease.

CDR3 in amino acids: CASSLSTEAFF. Here the CDR3 DNA reads TGTGCCAGCAGTTTGAGCACTGAAGCTTTCTTT. The chain combines TRBV12-3 or TRBV12-4 with TRBJ1-1; D gene unclear. The CDR3 runs 11 residues. The V and J ends lost 3 bases and 4 bases respectively, with 3 bases between them.

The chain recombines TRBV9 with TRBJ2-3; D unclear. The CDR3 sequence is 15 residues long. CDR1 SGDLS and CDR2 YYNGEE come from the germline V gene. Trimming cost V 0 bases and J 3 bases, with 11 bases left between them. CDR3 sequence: CASSVDPGGTDTQYF. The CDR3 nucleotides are TGTGCCAGCAGCGTAGATCCGGGTGGGACAGATACGCAGTATTTT.

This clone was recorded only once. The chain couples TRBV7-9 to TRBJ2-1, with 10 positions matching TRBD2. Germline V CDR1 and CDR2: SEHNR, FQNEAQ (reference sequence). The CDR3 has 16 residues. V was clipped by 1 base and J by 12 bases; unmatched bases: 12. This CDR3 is CASSLVGLAGVRRQFF. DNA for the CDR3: TGTGCCAGCAGCTTAGTGGGCCTAGCGGGAGTTAGGAGGCAGTTCTTC. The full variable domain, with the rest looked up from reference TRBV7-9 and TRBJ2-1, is DTGVSQNPRHKITKRGQNVTFRCDPISEHNRLYWYRQTLGQGPEFLTYFQNEAQLEKSRLLSDRFSAERPKGSFSTLEIQRTEQGDSAMYLCASSLVGLAGVRRQFFGPGTRLTVL.

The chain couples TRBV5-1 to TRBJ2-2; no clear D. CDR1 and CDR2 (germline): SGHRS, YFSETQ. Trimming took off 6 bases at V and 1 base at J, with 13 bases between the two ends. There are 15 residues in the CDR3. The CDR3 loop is CASTTRTGNTGELFF. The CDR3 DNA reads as TGCGCCAGCACTACACGAACGGGGAACACCGGGGAGCTGTTTTTT. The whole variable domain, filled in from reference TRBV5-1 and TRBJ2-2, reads KAGVTQTPRYLIKTRGQQVTLSCSPISGHRSVSWYQQTPGQGLQFLFEYFSETQRNKGNFPGRFSGRQFSNSRSEMNVSTLELGDSALYLCASTTRTGNTGELFFGEGSRLTVL.

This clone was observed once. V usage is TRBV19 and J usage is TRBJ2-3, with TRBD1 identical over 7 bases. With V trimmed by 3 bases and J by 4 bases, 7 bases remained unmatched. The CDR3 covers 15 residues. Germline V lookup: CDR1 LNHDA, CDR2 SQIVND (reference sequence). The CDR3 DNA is TGTGCCAGTAGTATCTCTCCGCAGGGGGCAGATACGCAGTATTTT. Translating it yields CASSISPQGADTQYF. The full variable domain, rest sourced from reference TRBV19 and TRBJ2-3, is DGGITQSPKYLFRKEGQNVTLSCEQNLNHDAMYWYRQDPGQGLRLIYYSQIVNDFQKGDIAEGYSVSREKKESFPLTVTSAQKNPTAFYLCASSISPQGADTQYFGPGTRLTVL.

The CDR3 nucleotides are TGTGCCAGCAGACCCGACAGGACCAAGCCCCAGCATTTT. This sequence encodes CASRPDRTKPQHF. The chain links TRBV6-5 to TRBJ1-5; possible D gene TRBD1, 6 bases. CDR1 and CDR2 from the germline V gene are MNHEY and SVGAGI. The CDR3 sequence is 13 residues long. Trimming pared 6 bases from V and 8 bases from J, leaving 14 bases between.

The CDR3 is CASSQDRQSGYTF. CDR3 nucleotide sequence: TGCGCCAGCAGCCAAGATAGACAATCTGGCTACACCTTC. V usage is TRBV4-1 and J usage is TRBJ1-2; D is undetermined. Trimming removed 0 bases at V and 7 bases at J, with 9 bases between. CDR1 and CDR2 from the germline V gene are MGHRA and YSYEKL. This CDR3 is 13 amino acids long.

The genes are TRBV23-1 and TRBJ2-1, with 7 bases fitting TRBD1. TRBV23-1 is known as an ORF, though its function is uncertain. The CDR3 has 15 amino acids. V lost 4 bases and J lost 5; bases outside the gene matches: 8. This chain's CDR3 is CASSRQDRTDNEQFF. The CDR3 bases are TGCGCCAGCAGTCGGCAGGACAGGACGGACAATGAGCAGTTCTTC.

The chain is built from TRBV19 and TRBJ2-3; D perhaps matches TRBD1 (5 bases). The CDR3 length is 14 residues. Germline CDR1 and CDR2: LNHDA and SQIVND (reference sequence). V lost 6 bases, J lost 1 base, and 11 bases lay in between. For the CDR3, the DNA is TGTGCCAGTAGAAGGGAACAGGGCACAGATACGCAGTATTTT. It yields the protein CASRREQGTDTQYF.

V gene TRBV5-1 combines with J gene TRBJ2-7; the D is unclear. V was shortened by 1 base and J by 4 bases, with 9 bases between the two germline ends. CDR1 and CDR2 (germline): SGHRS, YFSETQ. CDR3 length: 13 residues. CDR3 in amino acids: CASSLSTYYEQYF. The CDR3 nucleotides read TGCGCCAGCAGCTTGTCTACTTATTACGAGCAGTACTTC. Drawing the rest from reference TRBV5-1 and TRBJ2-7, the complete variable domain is KAGVTQTPRYLIKTRGQQVTLSCSPISGHRSVSWYQQTPGQGLQFLFEYFSETQRNKGNFPGRFSGRQFSNSRSEMNVSTLELGDSALYLCASSLSTYYEQYFGPGTRLTVT.

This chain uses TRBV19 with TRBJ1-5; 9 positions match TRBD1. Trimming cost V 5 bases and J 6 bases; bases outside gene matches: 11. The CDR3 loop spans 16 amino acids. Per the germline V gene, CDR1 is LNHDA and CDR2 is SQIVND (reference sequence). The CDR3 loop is CASSFFPGQGFQPQHF. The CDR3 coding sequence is TGTGCCAGTAGTTTCTTTCCGGGACAGGGTTTTCAGCCCCAGCATTTT.

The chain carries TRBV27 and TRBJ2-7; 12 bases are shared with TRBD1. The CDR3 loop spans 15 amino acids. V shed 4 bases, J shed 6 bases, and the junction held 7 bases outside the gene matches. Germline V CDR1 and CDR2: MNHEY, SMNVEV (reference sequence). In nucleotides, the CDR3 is TGTGCCAGCAGTTACCGGGACAGGGGGCGAGGCGAGCAGTACTTC. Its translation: CASSYRDRGRGEQYF.

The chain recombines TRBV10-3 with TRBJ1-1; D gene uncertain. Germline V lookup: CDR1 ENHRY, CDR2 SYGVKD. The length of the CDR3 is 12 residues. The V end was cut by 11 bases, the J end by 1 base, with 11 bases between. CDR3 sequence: CASRGGNTEAFF. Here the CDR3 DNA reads TGTGCCTCCCGGGGTGGGAACACTGAAGCTTTCTTT.

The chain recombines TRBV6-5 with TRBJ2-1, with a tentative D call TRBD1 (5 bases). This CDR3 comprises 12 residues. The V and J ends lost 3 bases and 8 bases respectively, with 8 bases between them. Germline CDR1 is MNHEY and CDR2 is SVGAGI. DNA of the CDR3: TGTGCCAGCAGTTATAGGGGCGATGAGCAGTTCTTC. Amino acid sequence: CASSYRGDEQFF.

DNA for the CDR3: TGCAGCGTACTTAGGCTAGCGGGGGGAGAGCAGTACTTC. Encoded protein: CSVLRLAGGEQYF. The chain has TRBV29-1 and TRBJ2-7, with TRBD2 matching over 11 bases. The length of the CDR3 is 13 residues. V trimming: 6 bases; J trimming: 7 bases; junction bases outside the gene matches: 8. The germline V gene has CDR1 SQVTM and CDR2 ANQGSEA.

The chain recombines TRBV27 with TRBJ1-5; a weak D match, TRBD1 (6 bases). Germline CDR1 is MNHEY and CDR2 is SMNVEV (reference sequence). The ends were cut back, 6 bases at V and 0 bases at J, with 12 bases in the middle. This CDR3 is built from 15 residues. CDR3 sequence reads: CASRPGTYSNQPQHF. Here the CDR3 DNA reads TGTGCCAGCAGACCCGGGACATATAGCAATCAGCCCCAGCATTTT.

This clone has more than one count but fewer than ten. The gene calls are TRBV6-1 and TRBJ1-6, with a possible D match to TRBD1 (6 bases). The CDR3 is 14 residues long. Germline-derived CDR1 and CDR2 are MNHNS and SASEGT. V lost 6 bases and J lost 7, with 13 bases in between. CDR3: CASSSGDGNSPLHF. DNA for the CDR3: TGTGCCAGCAGCTCAGGGGACGGGAATTCACCCCTCCACTTT.

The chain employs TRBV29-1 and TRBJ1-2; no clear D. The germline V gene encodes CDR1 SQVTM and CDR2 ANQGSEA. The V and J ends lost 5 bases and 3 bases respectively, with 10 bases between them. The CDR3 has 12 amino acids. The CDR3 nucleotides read TGCAGCGTTACCCAGGATGACTATGGCTACACCTTC. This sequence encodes CSVTQDDYGYTF.

The CDR3: CAWSVRREPTDTQYF. As DNA, the CDR3 is TGTGCCTGGAGTGTCAGGCGGGAGCCCACAGATACGCAGTATTTT. The chain couples TRBV30 to TRBJ2-3; 7 bases are a match to TRBD2. The CDR3 covers 15 residues. Germline CDR1 GTSNPN, CDR2 SVGIG (reference sequence). The J segment lost 2 bases and the V segment lost 0 bases, leaving 5 bases of the junction unmatched.

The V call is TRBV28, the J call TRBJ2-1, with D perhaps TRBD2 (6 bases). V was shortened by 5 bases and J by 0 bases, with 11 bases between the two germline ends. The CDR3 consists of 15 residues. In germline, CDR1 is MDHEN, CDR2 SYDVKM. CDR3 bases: TGTGCCAGCAGTCTCCTCGGGGGCTCCTACAATGAGCAGTTCTTC. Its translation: CASSLLGGSYNEQFF.

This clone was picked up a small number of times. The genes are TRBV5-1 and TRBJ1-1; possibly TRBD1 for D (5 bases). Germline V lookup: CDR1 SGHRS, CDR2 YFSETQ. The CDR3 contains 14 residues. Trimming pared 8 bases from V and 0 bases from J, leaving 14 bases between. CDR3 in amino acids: CASMQGGVNTEAFF. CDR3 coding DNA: TGCGCCAGTATGCAGGGAGGCGTGAACACTGAAGCTTTCTTT.

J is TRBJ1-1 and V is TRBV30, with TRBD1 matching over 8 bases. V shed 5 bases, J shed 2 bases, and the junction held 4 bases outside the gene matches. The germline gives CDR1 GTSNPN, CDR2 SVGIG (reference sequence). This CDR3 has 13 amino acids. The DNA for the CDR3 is TGTGCCTGGGTGGGACAGGTAAACACTGAAGCTTTCTTT. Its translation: CAWVGQVNTEAFF.

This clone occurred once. CDR3 bases: TGTGCCAGCACCGATATCAGGGGGCTTAATGAAAAACTGTTTTTT. This codes for CASTDIRGLNEKLFF. The gene calls are TRBV28 and TRBJ1-4, with 8 bases matching TRBD1. The junction had 8 bases not matched to a gene; V was cut back by 7 bases and J by 4 bases. The V gene's germline CDR1 is MDHEN and CDR2 SYDVKM. CDR3 length equals 15 residues. Together with reference TRBV28 and TRBJ1-4, the CDR3 gives the full variable domain: DVKVTQSSRYLVKRTGEKVFLECVQDMDHENMFWYRQDPGLGLRLIYFSYDVKMKEKGDIPEGYSVSREKKERFSLILESASTNQTSMYLCASTDIRGLNEKLFFGSGTQLSVL.

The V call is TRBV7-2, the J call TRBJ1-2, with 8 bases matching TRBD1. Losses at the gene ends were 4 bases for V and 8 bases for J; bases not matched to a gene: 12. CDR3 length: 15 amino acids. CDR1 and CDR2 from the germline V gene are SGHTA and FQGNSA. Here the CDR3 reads CASSSEGTGGKGYTF. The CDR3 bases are TGTGCCAGCAGCTCAGAGGGGACAGGAGGAAAGGGCTACACCTTC.

CDR3 sequence (DNA): TGTGCCAGCAGCCTCGGGACTGTGAACACTGAAGCTTTCTTT. Its translation is CASSLGTVNTEAFF. The chain combines TRBV4-2 with TRBJ1-1; possible D gene TRBD1, 5 bases. The V and J ends lost 4 bases and 0 bases respectively, with 9 bases between them. The CDR3 covers 14 residues. CDR1 and CDR2 (germline): LGHNA, YNFKEQ.

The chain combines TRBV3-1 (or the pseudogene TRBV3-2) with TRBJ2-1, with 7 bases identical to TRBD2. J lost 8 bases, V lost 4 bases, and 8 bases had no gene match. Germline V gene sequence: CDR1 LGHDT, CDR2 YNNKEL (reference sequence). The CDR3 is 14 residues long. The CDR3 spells CASSLSGTTYEQFF. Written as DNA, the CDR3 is TGTGCCAGCAGCCTCTCCGGGACTACATATGAGCAGTTCTTC.

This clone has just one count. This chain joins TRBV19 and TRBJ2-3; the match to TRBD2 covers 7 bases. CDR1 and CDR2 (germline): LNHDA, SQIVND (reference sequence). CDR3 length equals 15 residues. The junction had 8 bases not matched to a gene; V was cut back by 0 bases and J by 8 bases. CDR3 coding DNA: TGTGCCAGTAGTATAGATGCACCCGGGGGGAGTACGCAGTATTTT. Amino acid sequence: CASSIDAPGGSTQYF. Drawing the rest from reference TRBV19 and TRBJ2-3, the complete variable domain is DGGITQSPKYLFRKEGQNVTLSCEQNLNHDAMYWYRQDPGQGLRLIYYSQIVNDFQKGDIAEGYSVSREKKESFPLTVTSAQKNPTAFYLCASSIDAPGGSTQYFGPGTRLTVL.